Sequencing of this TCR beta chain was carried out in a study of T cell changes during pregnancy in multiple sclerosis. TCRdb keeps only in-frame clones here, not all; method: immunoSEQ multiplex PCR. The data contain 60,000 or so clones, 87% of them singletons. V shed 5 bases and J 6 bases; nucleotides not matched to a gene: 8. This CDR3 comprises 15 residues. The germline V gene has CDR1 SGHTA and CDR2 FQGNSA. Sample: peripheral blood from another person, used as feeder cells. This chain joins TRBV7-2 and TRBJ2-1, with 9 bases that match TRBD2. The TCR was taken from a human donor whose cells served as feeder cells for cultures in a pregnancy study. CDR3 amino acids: CASSSDMRGGNEQFF. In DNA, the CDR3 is TGTGCCAGCAGCAGCGATATGCGGGGGGGCAATGAGCAGTTCTTC.